This TCR beta chain was identified during a study of CD8 T cell repertoires and HIV-1 epitope variants. Looking at the study overall: 1M T cells were kept uncultured as a baseline.

This clone was detected only once. Antigen specificity is unknown. Survey-depth immunoSEQ sequencing covered TCR beta CDR3 regions. Using immunoSEQ multiplex PCR, the repertoire was profiled, and TCRdb retains in-frame clones only, with some absent. The sample contains 6,000 or so clones, about 63% of which appear only once. This receptor was taken from a male donor with HIV. Specimen: cultured CD8+ T cells derived from PBMCs.

The CDR3 DNA reads as TGTGCCAGTAGTATCGCTAGCGGATACAATGAGCAGTTCTTC. Translation gives CASSIASGYNEQFF. The rearrangement uses TRBV19 and TRBJ2-1; 7 bases map to TRBD2. This CDR3 spans 14 amino acids. J gave up 4 bases and V 3 bases, and 3 bases lay outside the gene matches. Germline CDR1 LNHDA, CDR2 SQIVND (reference sequence).